This T cell receptor beta chain was identified during a study of cytomegalovirus exposure and HLA in healthy donors. PCR employed 60 Vbeta and 13 Jbeta primers. TCRdb's copy holds only in-frame clones and misses some; the assay was immunoSEQ multiplex PCR. The table has under 200,000 clones, around 80% seen once; the top ten hold about 1.8%. J was trimmed by 3 bases and V by 7 bases; bases with no gene match: 11. The germline CDR1 and CDR2 sequences are WNHNN and SYGVQD (reference sequence). The CDR3 has 16 amino acids. The chain combines TRBV10-1 with TRBJ2-2; 7 nucleotides agree with TRBD2. The TCR comes from a man in his forties in good health and CMV-seropositive. The sequenced sample was PBMCs. CDR3 in amino acids: CASNPPSGPYTGELFF. Here the CDR3 DNA reads TGCGCCAGCAATCCGCCTAGCGGCCCATACACCGGGGAGCTGTTTTTT.